This paragraph covers one TCR beta chain sequence. This sample was taken from a study of T cell changes during pregnancy in multiple sclerosis. Libraries were prepared by immunoSEQ multiplex PCR; TCRdb keeps only in-frame clonotypes and omits some of them. In the table there are around 55,000 clones, 93% of which are singletons. The V segment lost 4 bases and the J segment 7 bases; nucleotides outside the gene matches: 9. CDR3 length equals 15 residues. Looked up from germline, CDR1 is MGHRA and CDR2 is YSYEKL. Sequences were derived from CD8+ T cells from peripheral blood mononuclear cells, sampled in the second trimester of pregnancy. The receptor comes from a female donor with multiple sclerosis, enrolled in a pregnancy study. V gene TRBV4-1 combines with J gene TRBJ2-1, with 8 bases lining up with TRBD1. CDR3 sequence reads: CASSLGTGPGNEQFF. The CDR3 DNA reads TGCGCCAGCAGCCTTGGGACAGGACCGGGGAATGAGCAGTTCTTC.